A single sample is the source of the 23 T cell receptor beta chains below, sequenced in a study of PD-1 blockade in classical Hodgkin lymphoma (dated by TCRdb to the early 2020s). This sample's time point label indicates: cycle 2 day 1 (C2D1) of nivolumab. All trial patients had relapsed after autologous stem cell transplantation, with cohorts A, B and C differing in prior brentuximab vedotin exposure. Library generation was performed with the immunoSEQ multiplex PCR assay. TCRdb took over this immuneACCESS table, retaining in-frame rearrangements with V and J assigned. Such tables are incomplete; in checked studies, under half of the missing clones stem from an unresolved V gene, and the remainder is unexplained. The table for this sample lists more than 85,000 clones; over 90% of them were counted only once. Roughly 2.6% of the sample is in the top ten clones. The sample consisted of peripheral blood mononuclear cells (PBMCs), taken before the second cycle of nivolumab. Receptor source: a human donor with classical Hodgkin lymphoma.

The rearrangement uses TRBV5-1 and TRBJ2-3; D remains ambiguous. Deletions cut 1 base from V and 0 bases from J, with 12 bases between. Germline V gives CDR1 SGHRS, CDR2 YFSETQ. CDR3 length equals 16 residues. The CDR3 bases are TGCGCCAGCAGCTTGATCCCTGCTACTAGCACAGATACGCAGTATTTT. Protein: CASSLIPATSTDTQYF.

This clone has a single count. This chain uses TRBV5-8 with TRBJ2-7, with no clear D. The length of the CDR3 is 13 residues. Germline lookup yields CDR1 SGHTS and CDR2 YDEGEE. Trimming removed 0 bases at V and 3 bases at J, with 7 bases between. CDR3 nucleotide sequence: TGTGCCAGCAGCTTGGGAGCGCGCTACGAGCAGTACTTC. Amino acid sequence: CASSLGARYEQYF.

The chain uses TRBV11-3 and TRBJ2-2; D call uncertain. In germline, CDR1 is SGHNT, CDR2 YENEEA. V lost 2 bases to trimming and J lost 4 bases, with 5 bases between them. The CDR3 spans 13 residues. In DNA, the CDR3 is TGTGCCAGCAGCTTACTTCTCACCGGGGAGCTGTTTTTT. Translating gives CASSLLLTGELFF.

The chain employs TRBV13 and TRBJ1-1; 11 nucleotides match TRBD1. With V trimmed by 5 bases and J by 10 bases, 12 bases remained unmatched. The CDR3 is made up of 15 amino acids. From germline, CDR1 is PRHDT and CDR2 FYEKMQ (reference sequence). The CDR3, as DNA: TGTGCCAGCAGCCCGATAGGCTCGGGACAGGGGGGAGCTTTCTTT. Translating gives CASSPIGSGQGGAFF.

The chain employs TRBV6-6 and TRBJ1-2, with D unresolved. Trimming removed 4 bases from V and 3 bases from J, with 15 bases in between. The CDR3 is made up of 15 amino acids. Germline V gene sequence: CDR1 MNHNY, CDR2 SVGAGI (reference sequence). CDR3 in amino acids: CASSSLRAGYYGYTF. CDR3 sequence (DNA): TGTGCCAGCAGTTCCCTTCGGGCAGGCTACTATGGCTACACCTTC.

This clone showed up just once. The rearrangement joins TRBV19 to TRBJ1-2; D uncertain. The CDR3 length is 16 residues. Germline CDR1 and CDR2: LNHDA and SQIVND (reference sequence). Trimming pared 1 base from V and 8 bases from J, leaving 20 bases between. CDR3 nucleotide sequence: TGTGCCAGTAGTATAGGTTACCGGGAAGATGGACGGGGCTACACCTTC. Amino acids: CASSIGYREDGRGYTF.

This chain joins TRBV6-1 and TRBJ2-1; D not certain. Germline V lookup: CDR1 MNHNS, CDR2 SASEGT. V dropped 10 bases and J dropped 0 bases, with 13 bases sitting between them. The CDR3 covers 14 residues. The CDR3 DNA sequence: TGTGCCACCTGGGTAGGAAGCTCCTACAATGAGCAGTTCTTC. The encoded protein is CATWVGSSYNEQFF.

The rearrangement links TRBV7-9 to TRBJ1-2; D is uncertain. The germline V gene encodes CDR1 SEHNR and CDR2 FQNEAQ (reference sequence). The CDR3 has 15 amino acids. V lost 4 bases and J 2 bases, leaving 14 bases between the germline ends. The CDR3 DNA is TGTGCCAGCAGCTCCCCCAGCGGGGAGAACTATGGCTACACCTTC. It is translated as CASSSPSGENYGYTF. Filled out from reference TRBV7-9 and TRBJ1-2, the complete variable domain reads DTGVSQNPRHKITKRGQNVTFRCDPISEHNRLYWYRQTLGQGPEFLTYFQNEAQLEKSRLLSDRFSAERPKGSFSTLEIQRTEQGDSAMYLCASSSPSGENYGYTFGSGTRLTVV.

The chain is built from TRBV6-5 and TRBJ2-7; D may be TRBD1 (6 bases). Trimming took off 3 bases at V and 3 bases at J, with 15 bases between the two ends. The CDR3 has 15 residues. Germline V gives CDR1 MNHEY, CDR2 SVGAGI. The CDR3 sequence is CASSYRSQGHYEQYF. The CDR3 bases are TGTGCCAGCAGTTATCGGTCGCAGGGACACTACGAGCAGTACTTC.

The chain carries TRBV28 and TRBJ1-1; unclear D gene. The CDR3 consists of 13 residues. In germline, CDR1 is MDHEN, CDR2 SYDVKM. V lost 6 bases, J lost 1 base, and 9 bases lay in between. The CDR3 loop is CASRQIQNTEAFF. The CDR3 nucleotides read TGTGCCAGCAGACAGATTCAGAACACTGAAGCTTTCTTT.

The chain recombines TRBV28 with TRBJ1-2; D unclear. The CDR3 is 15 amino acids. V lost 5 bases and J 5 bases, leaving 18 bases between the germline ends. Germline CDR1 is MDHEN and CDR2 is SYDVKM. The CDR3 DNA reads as TGTGCCAGCAGTCACGCTAGCGGCGAACGTTATGGCTACACCTTC. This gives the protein CASSHASGERYGYTF.

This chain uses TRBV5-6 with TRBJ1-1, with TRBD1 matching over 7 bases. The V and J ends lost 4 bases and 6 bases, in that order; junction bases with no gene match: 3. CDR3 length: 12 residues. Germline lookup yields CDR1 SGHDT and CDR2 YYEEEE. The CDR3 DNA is TGTGCCAGCAGCCAGACAGGGCCTGAAGCTTTCTTT. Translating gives CASSQTGPEAFF.

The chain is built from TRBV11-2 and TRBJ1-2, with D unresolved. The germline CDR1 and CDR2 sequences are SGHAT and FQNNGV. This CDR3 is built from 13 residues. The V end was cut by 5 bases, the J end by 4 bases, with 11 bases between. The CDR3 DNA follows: TGTGCCAGCAGCCCAAGCGCAGCCTATGGCTACACCTTC. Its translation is CASSPSAAYGYTF.

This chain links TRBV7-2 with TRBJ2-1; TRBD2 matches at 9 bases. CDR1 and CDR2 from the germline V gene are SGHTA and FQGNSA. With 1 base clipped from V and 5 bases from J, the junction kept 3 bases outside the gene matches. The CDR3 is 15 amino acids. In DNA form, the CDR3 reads TGTGCCAGCAGCTTAGGGACTAGCGTCGACAATGAGCAGTTCTTC. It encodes CASSLGTSVDNEQFF.

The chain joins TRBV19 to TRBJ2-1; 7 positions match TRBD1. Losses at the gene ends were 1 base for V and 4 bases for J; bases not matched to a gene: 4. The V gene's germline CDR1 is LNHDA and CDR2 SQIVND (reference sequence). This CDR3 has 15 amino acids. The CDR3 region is CASSIGTGIYNEQFF. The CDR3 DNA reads TGTGCCAGTAGTATAGGGACAGGCATTTACAATGAGCAGTTCTTC.

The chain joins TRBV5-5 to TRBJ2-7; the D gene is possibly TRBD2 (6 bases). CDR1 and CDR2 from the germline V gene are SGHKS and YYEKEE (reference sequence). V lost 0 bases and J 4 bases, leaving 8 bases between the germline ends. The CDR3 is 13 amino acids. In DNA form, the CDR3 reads TGTGCCAGCAGCTTGGGGGGGACTTACGAGCAGTACTTC. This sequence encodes CASSLGGTYEQYF.

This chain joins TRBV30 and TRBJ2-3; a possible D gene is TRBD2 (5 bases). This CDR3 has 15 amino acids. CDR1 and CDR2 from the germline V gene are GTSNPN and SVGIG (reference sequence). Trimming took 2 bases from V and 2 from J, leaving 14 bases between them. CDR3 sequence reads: CAWSRGSSYTDTQYF. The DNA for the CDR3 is TGTGCCTGGAGTCGGGGTAGCTCCTACACAGATACGCAGTATTTT.

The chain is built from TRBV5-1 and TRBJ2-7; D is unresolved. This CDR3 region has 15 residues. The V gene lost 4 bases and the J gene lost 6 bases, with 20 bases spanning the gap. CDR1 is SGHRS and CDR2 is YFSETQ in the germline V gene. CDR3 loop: CASSHGNSDVSEQYF. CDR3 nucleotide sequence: TGCGCCAGCAGCCATGGGAACAGTGATGTCTCCGAGCAGTACTTC.

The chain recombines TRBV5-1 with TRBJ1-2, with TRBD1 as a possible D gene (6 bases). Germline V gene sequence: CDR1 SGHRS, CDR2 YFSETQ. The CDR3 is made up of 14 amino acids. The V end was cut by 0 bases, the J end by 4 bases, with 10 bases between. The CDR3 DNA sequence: TGCGCCAGCAGCTTGGCCTGGGGGGCCTATGGCTACACCTTC. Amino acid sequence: CASSLAWGAYGYTF.

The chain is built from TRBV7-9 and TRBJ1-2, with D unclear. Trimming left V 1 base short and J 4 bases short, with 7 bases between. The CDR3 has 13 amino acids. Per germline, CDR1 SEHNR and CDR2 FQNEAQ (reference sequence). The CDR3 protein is CASSLGSAYGYTF. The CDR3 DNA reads TGTGCCAGCAGCTTAGGGTCGGCCTATGGCTACACCTTC. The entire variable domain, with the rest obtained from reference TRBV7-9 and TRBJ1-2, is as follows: DTGVSQNPRHKITKRGQNVTFRCDPISEHNRLYWYRQTLGQGPEFLTYFQNEAQLEKSRLLSDRFSAERPKGSFSTLEIQRTEQGDSAMYLCASSLGSAYGYTFGSGTRLTVV.

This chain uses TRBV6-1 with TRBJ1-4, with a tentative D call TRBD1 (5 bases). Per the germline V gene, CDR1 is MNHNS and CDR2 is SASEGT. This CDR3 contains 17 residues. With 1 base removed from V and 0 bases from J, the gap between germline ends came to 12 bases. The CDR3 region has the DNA TGTGCCAGCAGTGAAGTCGCAGGGATATCAACTAATGAAAAACTGTTTTTT. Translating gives CASSEVAGISTNEKLFF.

CDR3 DNA sequence: TGCGCCAGCAGCTTGGCCTTCGGGGGCGTGAACACTGAAGCTTTCTTT. Protein product: CASSLAFGGVNTEAFF. The chain uses TRBV5-1 and TRBJ1-1, with D perhaps TRBD1 (6 bases). V lost 0 bases and J lost 0, with 12 bases in between. The CDR3 totals 16 residues. The germline V gene has CDR1 SGHRS and CDR2 YFSETQ. The complete variable domain, with remaining parts taken from reference TRBV5-1 and TRBJ1-1, reads KAGVTQTPRYLIKTRGQQVTLSCSPISGHRSVSWYQQTPGQGLQFLFEYFSETQRNKGNFPGRFSGRQFSNSRSEMNVSTLELGDSALYLCASSLAFGGVNTEAFFGQGTRLTVV.

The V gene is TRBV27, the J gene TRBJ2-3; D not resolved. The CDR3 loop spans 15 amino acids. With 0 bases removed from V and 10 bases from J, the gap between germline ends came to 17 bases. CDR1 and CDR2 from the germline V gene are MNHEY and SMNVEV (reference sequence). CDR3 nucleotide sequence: TGTGCCAGCAGTTTATCTAAGTCGTTGGGGATGGCGCAGTATTTT. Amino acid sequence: CASSLSKSLGMAQYF.